These T cell receptor beta chains were read from a single sample in a study of shared T cell receptors in the human thymus. Libraries were prepared by immunoSEQ multiplex PCR; TCRdb keeps only in-frame clonotypes and omits some of them. In the table there are 550,000 to 800,000 clones, around 85% of which are singletons. The same data also contributed to another study, on human thymus T cells.

Sequencing input: thymocytes. These receptors were obtained from a girl less than two years old with a congenital heart defect. CDR3s include the opening cysteine and the closing phenylalanine or tryptophan. The D gene is left open where the match is weak. Part of the rows lack a size; the others show once, few, many or a class for expanded clones.

17 | TRBJ2-6 | . | TRBV7-8 | . | CASSPADLLSGANVLTF | TGTGCCAGCAGCCCGGCGGATCTTCTCTCTGGGGCCAACGTCCTGACTTTC
16 | TRBJ1-1 | . | TRBV5-1 | . | CASSFAGPSRGTEAFF | TGCGCCAGCAGCTTCGCGGGGCCCAGTAGGGGCACTGAAGCTTTCTTT
15 | TRBJ1-5 | TRBD1 | TRBV6-5 | once | CASSPGTGGIQPQHF | TGTGCCAGCAGTCCCGGGACAGGGGGCATTCAGCCCCAGCATTTT
12 | TRBJ1-4 | . | TRBV2 | once | CASSDPLEKLFF | TGTGCCAGCAGTGACCCTCTGGAAAAACTGTTTTTT
16 | TRBJ2-5 | TRBD2 | TRBV5-1 | . | CASSLDPGLAGETQYF | TGCGCCAGCAGCTTGGACCCGGGACTAGCGGGGGAGACCCAGTACTTC
15 | TRBJ2-5 | . | TRBV6-5 | . | CASSTPPGMQETQYF | TGTGCCAGCAGTACACCCCCCGGGATGCAAGAGACCCAGTACTTC
16 | TRBJ1-1 | TRBD1 | TRBV29-1 | . | CSVEVNIGTEDTEAFF | TGCAGCGTTGAAGTTAATATCGGGACAGAGGACACTGAAGCTTTCTTT
18 | TRBJ2-3 | TRBD2 | TRBV15 | . | CATSRAGTSGGGTDTQYF | TGTGCCACCAGCAGGGCCGGGACTAGCGGGGGGGGCACAGATACGCAGTATTTT
13 | TRBJ1-1 | . | TRBV2 | . | CASSDDSNTEAFF | TGTGCCAGCAGTGATGACAGTAACACTGAAGCTTTCTTT
15 | TRBJ2-1 | TRBD2 | TRBV7-2 | . | CASSWGTSEYNEQFF | TGTGCCAGCAGCTGGGGGACTAGCGAATACAATGAGCAGTTCTTC
18 | TRBJ2-3 | TRBD1 | TRBV4-1 | once | CASSQDPGQGTGTDTQYF | TGCGCCAGCAGCCAAGATCCCGGACAGGGGACGGGCACAGATACGCAGTATTTT
16 | TRBJ2-1 | . | TRBV4-3 | . | CASSQMTEGSYNEQFF | TGCGCCAGCAGCCAGATGACGGAGGGCTCCTACAATGAGCAGTTCTTC
18 | TRBJ2-1 | TRBD2 | TRBV10-3 | . | CAISDRGTSGPNYNEQFF | TGTGCCATCAGTGACCGCGGGACTAGCGGACCCAACTACAATGAGCAGTTCTTC
15 | TRBJ1-5 | . | TRBV7-8 | few | CASSLAGENNQPQHF | TGTGCCAGCAGCTTAGCGGGAGAGAACAATCAGCCCCAGCATTTT
13 | TRBJ1-2 | . | TRBV6-1 | . | CASICREIYGYTF | TGTGCCAGCATTTGCAGGGAAATCTATGGCTACACCTTC
15 | TRBJ1-1 | . | TRBV25-1 | once | CASSEGDGRTTEAFF | TGTGCCAGCAGTGAAGGTGACGGGAGAACGACTGAAGCTTTCTTT
16 | TRBJ2-1 | TRBD2 | TRBV4-3 | . | CASSPPPPTSGGLQFF | TGCGCCAGCAGCCCCCCACCTCCGACTAGCGGGGGGCTGCAGTTCTTC
14 | TRBJ2-5 | . | TRBV7-6 | . | CASSLSPGVETQYF | TGTGCCAGCAGCTTATCGCCAGGGGTAGAGACCCAGTACTTC
14 | TRBJ1-2 | . | TRBV6-5 | . | CASSYSGRDRGYTF | TGTGCCAGCAGTTACTCCGGCCGGGATAGGGGCTACACCTTC
16 | TRBJ2-7 | TRBD2 | TRBV5-1 | . | CASSLLRGGLRDEQYF | TGCGCCAGCAGCTTGTTGCGGGGGGGACTAAGGGACGAGCAGTACTTC
16 | TRBJ2-7 | TRBD2 | TRBV7-2 | . | CASSLGASGPYYEQYF | TGTGCCAGCAGCTTAGGAGCTAGCGGGCCCTACTACGAGCAGTACTTC
16 | TRBJ1-6 | . | TRBV9 | . | CASSASWSSYNSPLHF | TGTGCCAGCAGCGCGTCATGGAGCTCCTATAATTCACCCCTCCACTTT
15 | TRBJ1-5 | . | TRBV25-1 | . | CASSDEARSNQPQHF | TGTGCCAGCAGTGATGAGGCACGAAGCAATCAGCCCCAGCATTTT
15 | TRBJ1-1 | TRBD1 | TRBV6-1 | . | CASTKYRGLGTEAFF | TGTGCCAGCACCAAGTACAGGGGGCTGGGCACTGAAGCTTTCTTT
16 | TRBJ2-7 | TRBD1 | TRBV6-5 | . | CASSYSKDRGCYEQYF | TGTGCCAGCAGTTACTCGAAGGACAGGGGTTGCTACGAGCAGTACTTC
12 | TRBJ1-1 | . | TRBV7-9 | few | CAIQGANTEAFF | TGTGCCATACAGGGTGCGAACACTGAAGCTTTCTTT
18 | TRBJ2-2 | TRBD1 | TRBV28 | once | CASSRDRGRDSGTGELFF | TGTGCCAGCAGCCGGGACAGGGGGCGAGATTCAGGGACCGGGGAGCTGTTTTTT
13 | TRBJ2-5 | TRBD2 | TRBV6-5 | . | CASRTSAAETQYF | TGTGCCAGCAGGACTAGCGCGGCGGAGACCCAGTACTTC
14 | TRBJ1-4 | . | TRBV19 | . | CASRNPRGREKLFF | TGTGCCAGTAGAAATCCCAGGGGACGGGAAAAACTGTTTTTT
14 | TRBJ2-7 | TRBD1 | TRBV10-3 | . | CAISIRDRVHEQYF | TGTGCCATCAGTATCCGGGACAGGGTGCACGAGCAGTACTTC
14 | TRBJ1-2 | TRBD1 | TRBV6-1 | . | CASSLQGAYGGYTF | TGTGCCAGCAGTTTACAGGGGGCGTATGGTGGCTACACCTTC
15 | TRBJ1-1 | TRBD1 | TRBV9 | . | CASSSKYRDSSEAFF | TGTGCCAGCAGCTCAAAATACCGGGACAGCAGTGAAGCTTTCTTT
15 | TRBJ1-1 | TRBD1 | TRBV4-1 | . | CASSQDPTGYTEAFF | TGCGCCAGCAGCCAAGATCCGACAGGGTACACTGAAGCTTTCTTT
14 | TRBJ2-7 | . | TRBV7-9 | . | CASSLDRKSYEQYF | TGTGCCAGCAGCTTAGACAGGAAAAGCTACGAGCAGTACTTC
18 | TRBJ2-3 | TRBD2 | TRBV10-1 | . | CASSARSSSGGSTDTQYF | TGCGCCAGCAGTGCTAGGTCCTCTAGCGGGGGGAGCACAGATACGCAGTATTTT
12 | TRBJ1-2 | . | TRBV6-1 | . | CASSEERVGYTF | TGTGCCAGCAGTGAAGAGAGGGTTGGCTACACCTTC
15 | TRBJ2-3 | TRBD1 | TRBV6-5 | . | CASRTTTGGTDTQYF | TGTGCCAGCAGAACTACAACAGGGGGCACAGATACGCAGTATTTT
16 | TRBJ2-1 | TRBD2 | TRBV29-1 | . | CSVPRLAGGGYNEQFF | TGCAGCGTTCCAAGACTAGCGGGGGGGGGTTACAATGAGCAGTTCTTC
15 | TRBJ2-5 | . | TRBV7-2 | . | CASSLGRGLQETQYF | TGTGCCAGCAGCTTAGGCAGGGGCCTACAAGAGACCCAGTACTTC
17 | TRBJ1-1 | . | TRBV11-2 | . | CASSFDSPETAFTEAFF | TGTGCCAGCAGCTTCGACTCCCCCGAGACAGCGTTCACTGAAGCTTTCTTT
16 | TRBJ1-6 | . | TRBV4-1 | . | CASSQGHSSYNSPLHF | TGCGCCAGCAGCCAAGGGCACAGCTCCTATAATTCACCCCTCCACTTT
18 | TRBJ1-4 | . | TRBV2 | . | CASSLTPNMTGGDEKLFF | TGTGCCAGCAGCCTTACCCCGAACATGACGGGGGGTGATGAAAAACTGTTTTTT
19 | TRBJ2-7 | . | TRBV6-1 | . | CASSDKGLQHIPISYEQYF | TGTGCCAGCAGTGATAAGGGGTTGCAGCATATCCCAATCTCCTACGAGCAGTACTTC
13 | TRBJ1-1 | TRBD1 | TRBV30 | . | CAWRDRDHTEAFF | TGTGCCTGGAGAGACAGGGATCACACTGAAGCTTTCTTT
19 | TRBJ2-5 | TRBD2 | TRBV12-5 | once | CASGLVYSGGHPLQETQYF | TGTGCTAGTGGTTTGGTTTATAGCGGGGGCCATCCTTTACAAGAGACCCAGTACTTC